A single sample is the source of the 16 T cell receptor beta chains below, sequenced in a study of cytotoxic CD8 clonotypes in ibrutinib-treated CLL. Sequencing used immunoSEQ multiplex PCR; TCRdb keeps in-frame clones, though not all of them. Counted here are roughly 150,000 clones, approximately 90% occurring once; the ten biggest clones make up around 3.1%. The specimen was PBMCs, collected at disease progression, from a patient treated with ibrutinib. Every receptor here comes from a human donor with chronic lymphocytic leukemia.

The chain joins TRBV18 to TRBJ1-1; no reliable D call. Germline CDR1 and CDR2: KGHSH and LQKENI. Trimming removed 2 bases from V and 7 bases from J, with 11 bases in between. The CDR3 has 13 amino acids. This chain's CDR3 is CASSPVEQHEAFF. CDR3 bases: TGTGCCAGCTCACCAGTCGAACAGCATGAAGCTTTCTTT.

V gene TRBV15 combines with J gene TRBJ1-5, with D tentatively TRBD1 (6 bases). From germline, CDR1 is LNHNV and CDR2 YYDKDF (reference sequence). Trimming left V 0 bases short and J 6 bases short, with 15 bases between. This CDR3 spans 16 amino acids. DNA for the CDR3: TGTGCCACCAGCAGAGATCCTGGCAGGGGCGGTCAGCCCCAGCATTTT. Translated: CATSRDPGRGGQPQHF.

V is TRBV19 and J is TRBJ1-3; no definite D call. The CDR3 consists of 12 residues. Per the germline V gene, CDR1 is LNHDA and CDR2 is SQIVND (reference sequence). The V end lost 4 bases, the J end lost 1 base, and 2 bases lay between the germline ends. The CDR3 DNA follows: TGTGCCAGTAGTACTTCTGGAAACACCATATATTTT. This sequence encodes CASSTSGNTIYF.

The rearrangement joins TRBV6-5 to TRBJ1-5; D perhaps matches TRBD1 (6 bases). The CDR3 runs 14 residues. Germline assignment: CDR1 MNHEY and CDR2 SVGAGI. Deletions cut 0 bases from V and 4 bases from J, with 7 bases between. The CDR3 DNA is TGTGCCAGCAGTTACTCACAGGGTAATCAGCCCCAGCATTTT. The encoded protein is CASSYSQGNQPQHF.

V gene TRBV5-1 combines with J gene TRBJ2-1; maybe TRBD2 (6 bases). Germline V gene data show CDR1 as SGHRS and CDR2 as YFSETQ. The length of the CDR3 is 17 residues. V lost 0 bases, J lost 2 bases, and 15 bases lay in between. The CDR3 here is CASSLAVGGAAYNEQFF. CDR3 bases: TGCGCCAGCAGCTTGGCCGTCGGGGGAGCTGCCTACAATGAGCAGTTCTTC. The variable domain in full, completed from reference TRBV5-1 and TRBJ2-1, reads KAGVTQTPRYLIKTRGQQVTLSCSPISGHRSVSWYQQTPGQGLQFLFEYFSETQRNKGNFPGRFSGRQFSNSRSEMNVSTLELGDSALYLCASSLAVGGAAYNEQFFGPGTRLTVL.

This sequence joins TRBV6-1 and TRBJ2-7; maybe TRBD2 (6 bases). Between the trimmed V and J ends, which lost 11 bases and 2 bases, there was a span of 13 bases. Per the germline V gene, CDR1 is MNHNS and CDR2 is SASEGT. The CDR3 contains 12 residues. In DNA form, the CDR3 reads TGTGCCCATAGTGGCGGGGCCTACGAGCAGTACTTC. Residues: CAHSGGAYEQYF.

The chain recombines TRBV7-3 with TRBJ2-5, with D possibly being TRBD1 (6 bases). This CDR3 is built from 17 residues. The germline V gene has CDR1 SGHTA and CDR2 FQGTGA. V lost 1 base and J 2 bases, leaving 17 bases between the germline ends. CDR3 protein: CASSLNLGQGIQETQYF. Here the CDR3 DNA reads TGTGCCAGCAGCTTAAATCTCGGCCAGGGGATTCAAGAGACCCAGTACTTC.

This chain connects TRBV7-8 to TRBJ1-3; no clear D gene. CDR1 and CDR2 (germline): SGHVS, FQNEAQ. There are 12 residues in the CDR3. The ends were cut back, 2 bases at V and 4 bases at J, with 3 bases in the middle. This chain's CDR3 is CASSLHGNTIYF. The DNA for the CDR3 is TGTGCCAGCAGCTTACACGGAAACACCATATATTTT.

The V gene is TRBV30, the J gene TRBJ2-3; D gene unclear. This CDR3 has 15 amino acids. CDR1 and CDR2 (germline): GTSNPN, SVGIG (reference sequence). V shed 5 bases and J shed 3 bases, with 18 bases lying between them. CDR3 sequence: CAWAELVVATDTQYF. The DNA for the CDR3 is TGTGCCTGGGCGGAACTGGTAGTTGCGACAGATACGCAGTATTTT.

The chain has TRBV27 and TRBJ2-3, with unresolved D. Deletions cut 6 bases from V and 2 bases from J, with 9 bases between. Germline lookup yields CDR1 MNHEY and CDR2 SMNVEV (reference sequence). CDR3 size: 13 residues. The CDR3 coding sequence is TGTGCCAGCAGCCACTTCCCCACAGATACGCAGTATTTT. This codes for CASSHFPTDTQYF.

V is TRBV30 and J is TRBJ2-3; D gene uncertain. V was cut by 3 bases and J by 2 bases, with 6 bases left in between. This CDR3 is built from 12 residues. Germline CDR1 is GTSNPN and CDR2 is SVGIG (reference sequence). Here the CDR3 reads CAWRTDTDTQYF. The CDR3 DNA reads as TGTGCCTGGAGGACGGACACAGATACGCAGTATTTT.

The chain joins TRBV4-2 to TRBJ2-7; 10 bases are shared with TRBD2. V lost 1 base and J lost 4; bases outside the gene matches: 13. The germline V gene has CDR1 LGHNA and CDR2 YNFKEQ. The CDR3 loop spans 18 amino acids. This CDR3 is CASSQVGQGAGGGYEQYF. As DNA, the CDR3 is TGTGCCAGCAGCCAAGTGGGTCAAGGAGCGGGAGGGGGGTACGAGCAGTACTTC.

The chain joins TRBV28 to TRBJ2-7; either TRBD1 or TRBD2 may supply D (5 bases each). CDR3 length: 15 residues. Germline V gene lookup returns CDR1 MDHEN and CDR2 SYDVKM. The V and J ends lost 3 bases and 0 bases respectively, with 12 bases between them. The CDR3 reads CASSFGTPLSYEQYF. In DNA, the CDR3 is TGTGCCAGCAGTTTCGGGACCCCCCTCTCCTACGAGCAGTACTTC.

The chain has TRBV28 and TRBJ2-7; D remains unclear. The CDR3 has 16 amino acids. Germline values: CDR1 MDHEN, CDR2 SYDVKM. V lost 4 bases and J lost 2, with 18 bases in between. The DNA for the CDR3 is TGTGCCAGCAGTTCCCCCCGGGCAGCTCGCCCCTACGAGCAGTACTTC. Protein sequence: CASSSPRAARPYEQYF.

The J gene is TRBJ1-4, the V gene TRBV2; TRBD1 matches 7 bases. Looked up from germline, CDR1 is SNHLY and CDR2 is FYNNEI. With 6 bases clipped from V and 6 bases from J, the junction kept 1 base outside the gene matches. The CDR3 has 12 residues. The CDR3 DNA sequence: TGTGCCAGCAGGACAGGGTATGAAAAACTGTTTTTT. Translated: CASRTGYEKLFF. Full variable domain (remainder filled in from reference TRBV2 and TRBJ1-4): EPEVTQTPSHQVTQMGQEVILRCVPISNHLYFYWYRQILGQKVEFLVSFYNNEISEKSEIFDDQFSVERPDGSNFTLKIRSTKLEDSAMYFCASRTGYEKLFFGSGTQLSVL.

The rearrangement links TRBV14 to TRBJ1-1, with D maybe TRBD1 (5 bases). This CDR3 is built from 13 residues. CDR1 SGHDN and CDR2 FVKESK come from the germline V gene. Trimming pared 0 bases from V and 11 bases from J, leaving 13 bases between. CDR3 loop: CASSQERRGKAFF. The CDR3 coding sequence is TGTGCCAGCAGCCAAGAAAGGCGGGGGAAGGCTTTCTTT.